The entry below describes one T cell receptor (beta chain). Stage II-IVA oral cavity squamous cell carcinoma was new and untreated by systemic or radiation therapy. PBMCs were not maintained or expanded in culture before analysis. These data come from a study of neoadjuvant anti-PD-1 for oral cavity cancer. Background on the study: Around day 43, patients without progression received a fourth nivolumab dose before surgery.

Data came from immunoSEQ multiplex PCR; TCRdb stores just in-frame clones and leaves some out. The sample carries approximately 16,000 clones, roughly two thirds recorded once. The material was PBMCs, obtained before nivolumab (anti-PD-1) treatment. The TCR originated in a person aged 35-79 years with oral cavity squamous cell carcinoma.

The CDR3 spells CASSFDGELNTEAFF. The CDR3 DNA is TGCGCCAGCAGCTTTGACGGGGAGCTGAACACTGAAGCTTTCTTT. This chain links TRBV5-1 with TRBJ1-1; D not resolved. Germline loops: CDR1 SGHRS, CDR2 YFSETQ. The V end was cut by 2 bases, the J end by 0 bases, with 11 bases between. This CDR3 is built from 15 residues.